Each of the 3 T cell receptor beta chains below was sequenced from the same sample in a study of graft-versus-host responses after intestinal transplantation. Antigen specificity for these receptors is unknown. Here immunoSEQ multiplex PCR was the method, and the copy in TCRdb shows in-frame clones only, minus some. This sample has under 90,000 clones; almost 90% occur once, and the top ten carry less than 5%. Material: unstimulated CD8+ T cells sorted from spleen or lymph node cells, obtained before transplant. Receptor source: a human donor who was the organ donor for an intestinal transplant.

The V gene is TRBV6-6, the J gene TRBJ1-2; perhaps TRBD1 as D (5 bases). Trimming took 7 bases from V and 4 from J, leaving 16 bases between them. This CDR3 is 14 amino acids long. Germline-derived CDR1 and CDR2 are MNHNY and SVGAGI (reference sequence). This CDR3 is CASTLKQALYGYTF. CDR3 nucleotides: TGTGCCAGCACTTTAAAACAGGCTCTCTATGGCTACACCTTC.

The chain combines TRBV6-1 with TRBJ2-7; 13 bases line up with TRBD2. With V trimmed by 0 bases and J by 5 bases, 4 bases remained unmatched. This CDR3 region has 16 residues. Germline-derived CDR1 and CDR2 are MNHNS and SASEGT. CDR3 sequence (DNA): TGTGCCAGCAGTGAAGCGGCCGGGACTAGCGGGGACGAGCAGTACGTC. Translation gives CASSEAAGTSGDEQYV.

The chain is built from TRBV25-1 and TRBJ2-2; TRBD2 might be the D (7 bases). Per germline, CDR1 MGHDK and CDR2 SYGVNS. The ends were cut back, 1 base at V and 4 bases at J, with 10 bases in the middle. The CDR3 is made up of 15 amino acids. As DNA, the CDR3 is TGTGCCAGCAGTGAATGGGGGGGCCCCACCGGGGAGCTGTTTTTT. Protein: CASSEWGGPTGELFF. Full variable domain (rest looked up from reference TRBV25-1 and TRBJ2-2): EADIYQTPRYLVIGTGKKITLECSQTMGHDKMYWYQQDPGMELHLIHYSYGVNSTEKGDLSSESTVSRIRTEHFPLTLESARPSHTSQYLCASSEWGGPTGELFFGEGSRLTVL.